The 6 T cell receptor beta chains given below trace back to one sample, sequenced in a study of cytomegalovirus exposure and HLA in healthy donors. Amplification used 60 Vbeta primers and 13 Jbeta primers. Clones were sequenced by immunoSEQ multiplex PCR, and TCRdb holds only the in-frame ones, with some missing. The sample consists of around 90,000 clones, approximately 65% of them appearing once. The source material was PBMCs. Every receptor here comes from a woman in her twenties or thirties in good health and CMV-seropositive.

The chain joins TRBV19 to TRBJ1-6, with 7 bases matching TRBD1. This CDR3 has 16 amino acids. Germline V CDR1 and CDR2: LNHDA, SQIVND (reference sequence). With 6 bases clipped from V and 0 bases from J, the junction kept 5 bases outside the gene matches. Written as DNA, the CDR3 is TGTGCCAGTAGGACGACAGGGAGCTCCTATAATTCACCCCTCCACTTT. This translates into CASRTTGSSYNSPLHF.

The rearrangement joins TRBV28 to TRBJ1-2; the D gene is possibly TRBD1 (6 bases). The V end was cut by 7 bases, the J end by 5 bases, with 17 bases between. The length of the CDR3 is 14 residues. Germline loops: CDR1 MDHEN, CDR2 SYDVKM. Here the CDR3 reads CASTILGGAYGYTF. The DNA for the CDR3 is TGTGCCAGCACCATTTTGGGGGGGGCTTATGGCTACACCTTC.

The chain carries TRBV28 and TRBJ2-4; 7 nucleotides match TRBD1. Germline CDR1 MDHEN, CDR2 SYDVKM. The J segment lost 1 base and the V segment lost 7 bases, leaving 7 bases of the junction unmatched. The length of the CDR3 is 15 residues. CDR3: CASTRGSRAKNIQYF. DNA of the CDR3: TGTGCCAGCACCAGGGGGTCCCGGGCCAAAAACATTCAGTACTTC. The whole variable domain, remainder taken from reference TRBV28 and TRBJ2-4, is DVKVTQSSRYLVKRTGEKVFLECVQDMDHENMFWYRQDPGLGLRLIYFSYDVKMKEKGDIPEGYSVSREKKERFSLILESASTNQTSMYLCASTRGSRAKNIQYFGAGTRLSVL.

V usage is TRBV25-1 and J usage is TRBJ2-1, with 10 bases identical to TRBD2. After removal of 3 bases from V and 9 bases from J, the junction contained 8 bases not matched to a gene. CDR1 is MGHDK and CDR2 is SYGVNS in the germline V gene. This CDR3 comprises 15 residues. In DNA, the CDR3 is TGTGCCAGCAGTGACCCAGCGGGGGGGCTGAGTGAGCAGTTCTTC. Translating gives CASSDPAGGLSEQFF.

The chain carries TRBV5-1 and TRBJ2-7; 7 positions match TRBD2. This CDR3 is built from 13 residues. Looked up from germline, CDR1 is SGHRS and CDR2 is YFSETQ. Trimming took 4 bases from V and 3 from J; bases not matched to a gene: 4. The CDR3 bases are TGCGCCAGCAGCGGAACTAGCGACTACGAGCAGTACTTC. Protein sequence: CASSGTSDYEQYF.

CDR3 amino acids: CASSQDYRAPEAFF. In DNA, the CDR3 is TGTGCCAGCAGCCAAGACTACAGGGCCCCTGAAGCTTTCTTT. V and J are TRBV4-2 and TRBJ1-1; maybe TRBD1 (6 bases). Germline V CDR1 and CDR2: LGHNA, YNFKEQ. Trimming removed 0 bases at V and 6 bases at J, with 11 bases between. This CDR3 is built from 14 residues.